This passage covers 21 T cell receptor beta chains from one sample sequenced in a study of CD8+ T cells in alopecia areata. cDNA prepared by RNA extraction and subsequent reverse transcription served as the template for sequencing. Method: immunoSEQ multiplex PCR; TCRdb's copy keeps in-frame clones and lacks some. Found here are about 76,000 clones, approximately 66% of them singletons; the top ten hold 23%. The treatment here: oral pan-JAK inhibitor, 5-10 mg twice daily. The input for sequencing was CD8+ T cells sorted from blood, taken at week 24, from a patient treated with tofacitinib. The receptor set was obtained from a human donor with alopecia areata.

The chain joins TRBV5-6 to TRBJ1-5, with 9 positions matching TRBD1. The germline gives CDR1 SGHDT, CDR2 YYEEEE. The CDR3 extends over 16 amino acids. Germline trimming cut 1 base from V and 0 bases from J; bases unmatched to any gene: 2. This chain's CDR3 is CASSLTGGYSNQPQHF. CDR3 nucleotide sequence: TGTGCCAGCAGCTTGACAGGGGGCTATAGCAATCAGCCCCAGCATTTT.

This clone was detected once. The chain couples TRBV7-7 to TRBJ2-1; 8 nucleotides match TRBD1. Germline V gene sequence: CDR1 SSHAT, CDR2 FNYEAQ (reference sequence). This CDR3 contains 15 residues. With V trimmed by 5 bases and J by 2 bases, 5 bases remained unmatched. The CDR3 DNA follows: TGTGCCAGCAGCGAAGGGACAGGTCCCTACAATGAGCAGTTCTTC. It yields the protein CASSEGTGPYNEQFF.

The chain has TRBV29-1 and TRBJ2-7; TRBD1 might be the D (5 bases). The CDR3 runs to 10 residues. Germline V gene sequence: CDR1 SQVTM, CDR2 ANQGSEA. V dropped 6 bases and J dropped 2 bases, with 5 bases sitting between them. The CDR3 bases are TGCAGCGTAGGGGCCTACGAGCAGTACTTC. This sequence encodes CSVGAYEQYF.

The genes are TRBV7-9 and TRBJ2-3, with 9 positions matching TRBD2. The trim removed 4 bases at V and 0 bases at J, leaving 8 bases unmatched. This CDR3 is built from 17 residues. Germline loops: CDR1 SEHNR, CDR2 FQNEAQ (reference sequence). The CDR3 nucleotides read TGTGCCAGCAGCTACCCGACTAGCGGAGGGAGCACAGATACGCAGTATTTT. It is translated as CASSYPTSGGSTDTQYF.

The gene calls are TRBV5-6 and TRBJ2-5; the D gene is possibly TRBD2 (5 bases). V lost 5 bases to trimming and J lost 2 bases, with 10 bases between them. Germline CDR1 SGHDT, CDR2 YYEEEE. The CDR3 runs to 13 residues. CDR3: CASSFGGQETQYF. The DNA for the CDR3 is TGTGCCAGCAGTTTTGGAGGTCAAGAGACCCAGTACTTC.

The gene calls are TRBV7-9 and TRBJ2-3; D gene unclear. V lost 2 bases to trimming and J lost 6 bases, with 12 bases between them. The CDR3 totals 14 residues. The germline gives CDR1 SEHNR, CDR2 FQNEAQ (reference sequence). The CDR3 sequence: CASSLRNAADTQYF. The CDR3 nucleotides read TGTGCCAGCAGCTTACGGAATGCTGCTGATACGCAGTATTTT.

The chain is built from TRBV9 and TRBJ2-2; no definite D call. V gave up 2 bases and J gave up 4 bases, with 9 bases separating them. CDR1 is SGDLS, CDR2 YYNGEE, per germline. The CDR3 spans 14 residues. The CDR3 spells CASSVGTGTGELFF. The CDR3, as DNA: TGTGCCAGCAGCGTGGGTACCGGCACCGGGGAGCTGTTTTTT.

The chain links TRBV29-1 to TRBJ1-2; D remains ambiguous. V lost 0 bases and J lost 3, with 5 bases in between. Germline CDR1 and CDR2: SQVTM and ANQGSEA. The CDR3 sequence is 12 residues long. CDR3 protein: CSVEEGDYGYTF. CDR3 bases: TGCAGCGTTGAAGAGGGAGACTATGGCTACACCTTC.

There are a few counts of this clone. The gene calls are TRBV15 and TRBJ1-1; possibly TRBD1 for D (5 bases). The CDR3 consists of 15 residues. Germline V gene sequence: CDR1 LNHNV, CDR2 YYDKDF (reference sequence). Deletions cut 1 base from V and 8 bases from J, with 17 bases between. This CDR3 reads CATSRVWGGTEEAFF. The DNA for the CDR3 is TGTGCCACCAGCAGAGTGTGGGGAGGGACGGAGGAAGCTTTCTTT.

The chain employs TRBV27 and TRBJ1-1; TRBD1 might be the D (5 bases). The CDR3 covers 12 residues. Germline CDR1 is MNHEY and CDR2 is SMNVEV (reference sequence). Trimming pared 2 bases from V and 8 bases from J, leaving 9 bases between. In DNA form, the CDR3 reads TGTGCCAGCAGTTTAACAGGTTCGGAAGCTTTCTTT. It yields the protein CASSLTGSEAFF.

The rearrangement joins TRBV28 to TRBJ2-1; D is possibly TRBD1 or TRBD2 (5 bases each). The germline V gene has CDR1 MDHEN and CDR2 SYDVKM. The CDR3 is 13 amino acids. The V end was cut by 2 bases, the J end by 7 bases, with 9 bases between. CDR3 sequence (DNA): TGTGCCAGCAGTTTAAGAGGGGAAAATGAGCAGTTCTTC. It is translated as CASSLRGENEQFF.

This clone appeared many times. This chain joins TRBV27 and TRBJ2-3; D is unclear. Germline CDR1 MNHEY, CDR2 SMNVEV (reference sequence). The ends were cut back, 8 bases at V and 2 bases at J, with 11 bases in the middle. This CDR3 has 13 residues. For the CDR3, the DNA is TGTGCCAGCTCTGGCTACTCCACAGATACGCAGTATTTT. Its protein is CASSGYSTDTQYF.

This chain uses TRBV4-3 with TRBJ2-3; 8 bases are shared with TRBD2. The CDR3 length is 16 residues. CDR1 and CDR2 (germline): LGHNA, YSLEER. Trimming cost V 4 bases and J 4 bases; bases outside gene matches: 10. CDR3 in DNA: TGCGCCAGCAGCCCCACCGGGGGGGGCCGACCAGATACGCAGTATTTT. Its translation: CASSPTGGGRPDTQYF.

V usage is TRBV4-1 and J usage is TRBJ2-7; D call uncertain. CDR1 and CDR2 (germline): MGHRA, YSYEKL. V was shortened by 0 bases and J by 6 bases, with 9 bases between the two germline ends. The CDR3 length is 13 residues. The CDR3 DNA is TGCGCCAGCAGCCAAGAACGGTTCCGCGAGCAGTACTTC. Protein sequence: CASSQERFREQYF.

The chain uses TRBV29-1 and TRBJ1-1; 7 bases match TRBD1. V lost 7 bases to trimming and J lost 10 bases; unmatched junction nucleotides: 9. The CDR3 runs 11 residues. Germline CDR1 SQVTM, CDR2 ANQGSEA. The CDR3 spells CSGQGTGGAFF. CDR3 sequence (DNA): TGCAGCGGACAGGGAACGGGGGGAGCTTTCTTT.

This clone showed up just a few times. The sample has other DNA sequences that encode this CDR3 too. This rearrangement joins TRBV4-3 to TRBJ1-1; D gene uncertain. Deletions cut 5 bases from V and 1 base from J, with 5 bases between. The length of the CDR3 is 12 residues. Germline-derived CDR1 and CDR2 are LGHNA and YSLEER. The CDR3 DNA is TGCGCCAGCAGCAGCCCGAACACTGAAGCTTTCTTT. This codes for CASSSPNTEAFF.

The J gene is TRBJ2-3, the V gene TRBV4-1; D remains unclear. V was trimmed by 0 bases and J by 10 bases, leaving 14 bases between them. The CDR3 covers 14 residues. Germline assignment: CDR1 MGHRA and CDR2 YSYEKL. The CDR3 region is CASSQDWGNWAQYF. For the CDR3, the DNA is TGCGCCAGCAGCCAAGATTGGGGAAACTGGGCGCAGTATTTT.

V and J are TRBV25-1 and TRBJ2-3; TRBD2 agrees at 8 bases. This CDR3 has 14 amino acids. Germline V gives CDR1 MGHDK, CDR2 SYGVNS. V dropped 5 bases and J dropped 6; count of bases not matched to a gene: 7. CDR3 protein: CASSFTSGGDTQYF. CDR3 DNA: TGTGCCAGCAGTTTCACTAGCGGCGGGGATACGCAGTATTTT.

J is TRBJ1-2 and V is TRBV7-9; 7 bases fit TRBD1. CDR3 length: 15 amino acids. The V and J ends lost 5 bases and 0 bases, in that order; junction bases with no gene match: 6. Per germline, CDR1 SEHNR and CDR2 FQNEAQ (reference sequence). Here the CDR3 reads CASSTRTGPNYGYTF. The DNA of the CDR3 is TGTGCCAGCAGCACCCGGACAGGTCCTAACTATGGCTACACCTTC.

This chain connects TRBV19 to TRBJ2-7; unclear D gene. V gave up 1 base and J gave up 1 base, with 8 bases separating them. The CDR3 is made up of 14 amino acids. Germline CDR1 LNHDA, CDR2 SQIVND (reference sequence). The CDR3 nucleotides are TGTGCCAGTAGTATAGGTCCGGAATCCTACGAGCAGTACTTC. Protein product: CASSIGPESYEQYF.

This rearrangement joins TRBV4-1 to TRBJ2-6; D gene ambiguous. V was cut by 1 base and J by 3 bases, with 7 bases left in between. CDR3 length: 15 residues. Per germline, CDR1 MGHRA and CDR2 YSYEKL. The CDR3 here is CASSQALGGANVLTF. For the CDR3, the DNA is TGCGCCAGCAGCCAAGCGCTGGGTGGGGCCAACGTCCTGACTTTC.